This TCR beta chain was captured in a study of cytomegalovirus exposure and HLA in healthy donors. Study-wide findings and caveats: In presence/absence analyses, roughly uniform sequencing depth across donors was assumed. Investigators reported more than 150 TCR beta chains as tied to cytomegalovirus. Sequence variants that were highly shared formed a cluster that was likely a sequencing artifact.

As to this clone: As yet, its antigen is unknown.

The PCR contained 60 Vbeta and 13 Jbeta primers. Profiled with immunoSEQ multiplex PCR; TCRdb holds only in-frame clones, not every one. The table includes over 150,000 clones, roughly 80% detected once. The CDR3 consists of 18 residues. Germline-derived CDR1 and CDR2 are LNHDA and SQIVND (reference sequence). V was shortened by 5 bases and J by 2 bases, with 24 bases between the two germline ends. Specimen: PBMCs. The chain carries TRBV19 and TRBJ1-1; D is ambiguous. The source of this sequence is a man aged 18 to 29 in good health and CMV-seronegative. CDR3 residues: CASSHPEYERRVNTEAFF. In nucleotides, the CDR3 is TGTGCCAGTAGTCACCCGGAGTACGAGCGGAGGGTCAACACTGAAGCTTTCTTT.